A selection of T cell receptor beta chains follows, all from one sample in a study of T cell responses to AZD1222 COVID-19 vaccine. Here immunoSEQ multiplex PCR was the method, and the copy in TCRdb shows in-frame clones only, minus some. The sample yields approximately 150,000 clones, about nine tenths seen once. The source was peripheral blood, collected on day 0 of MenACWY control vaccination. These receptor sequences come from an adult in good health. Each CDR3 is given with its conserved first and last residue. The D gene is left open where the match is weak. Clone size appears in some rows only: once, few, many, or a class for an expanded clone.

abundance,v_gene,d_gene,j_gene,CDR3nt,CDR3aa
.,TRBV6-6,.,TRBJ2-5,TGTGCCAGCAGACCCGGGCGTGGGATCCAAGAGACCCAGTACTTC,CASRPGRGIQETQYF
.,TRBV4-3,.,TRBJ1-1,TGCGCCAGCAGCCAAGGATGGGGGAACACTGAAGCTTTCTTT,CASSQGWGNTEAFF
.,TRBV5-6,.,TRBJ1-3,TGTGCCAGCAGCTTTGTCGGCGGGGCTGGAAACACCATATATTTT,CASSFVGGAGNTIYF
once,TRBV6-5,.,TRBJ1-5,TGTGCCAGCCGTAGAGGCAGGGAAGGTCAGCCCCAGCATTTT,CASRRGREGQPQHF
.,TRBV19,.,TRBJ1-1,TGTGCCAGTAGTATGCCATCGCCAGGGAACACTGAAGCTTTCTTT,CASSMPSPGNTEAFF
once,TRBV11-2,.,TRBJ2-2,TGTGCCAGCAGCCGCGAAGGGGGGCCGGACACCGGGGAGCTGTTTTTT,CASSREGGPDTGELFF
.,TRBV10-2,.,TRBJ1-3,TGCGCCAGCAGTGTATTAGGAGGAAACACCATATATTTT,CASSVLGGNTIYF
.,TRBV7-3,.,TRBJ2-7,TGTGCCAGCAGCTTAGACGGGGCCTCCTACGAGCAGTACTTC,CASSLDGASYEQYF
once,TRBV14,.,TRBJ2-2,TGTGCCAGCAGCCAAGGACCCAGGGACACCGGGGAGCTGTTTTTT,CASSQGPRDTGELFF
once,TRBV4-1,.,TRBJ1-2,TGCGCCAGCAGCCATCCCCTTCCAGGGAACTCTGGCTACACCTTC,CASSHPLPGNSGYTF
.,TRBV29-1,.,TRBJ1-1,TGCAGCGCTAGACGAGGGGGGAGCGGCACTGAAGCTTTCTTT,CSARRGGSGTEAFF
.,TRBV7-3,.,TRBJ2-1,TGTGCCAGCAGCTCCCCAGGGTTCCGAGAGCAGTTCTTC,CASSSPGFREQFF
.,TRBV5-1,.,TRBJ2-5,TGCGCCAGCAGCCTGGGCAGGGGTTCTGGAGAGACCCAGTACTTC,CASSLGRGSGETQYF
.,TRBV11-1,TRBD1,TRBJ1-2,TGTGCCAGCAGCCAACGGGACAGCGTAACTTATTATGGCTACACCTTC,CASSQRDSVTYYGYTF
.,TRBV2,.,TRBJ2-2,TGTGCCAGCAGTCGAATCACAGGGTCCACCGGGGAGCTGTTTTTT,CASSRITGSTGELFF
.,TRBV3-1/TRBV3-2,TRBD2,TRBJ2-3,TGTGCCAGCAGCCGAAGTAAGGGAGGGGCCCCAGATACGCAGTATTTT,CASSRSKGGAPDTQYF
once,TRBV6-5,.,TRBJ1-2,TGTGCCAGCAGGGACGGATCCTATGGCTACACCTTC,CASRDGSYGYTF
.,TRBV3-1/TRBV3-2,.,TRBJ1-2,TGTGCCAGCAGCTTGGCAGGGATGAGCTACACCTTC,CASSLAGMSYTF
.,TRBV5-1,.,TRBJ1-5,TGCGCCAGCAGCTTGGCGGACGGCTACCCGCTTTCTGGCAATCAGCCCCAGCATTTT,CASSLADGYPLSGNQPQHF
.,TRBV10-3,TRBD1,TRBJ1-2,TGTGCCATCAATACAGGGGAAGGCTACACCTTC,CAINTGEGYTF
.,TRBV7-2,.,TRBJ2-5,TGTGCCAGCAGTCAATTGGGGGGTTACCAAGAGACCCAGTACTTC,CASSQLGGYQETQYF
few,TRBV19,.,TRBJ1-6,TGTGCCAGTAGTGGGCAGGGTAATTCACCCCTCCACTTT,CASSGQGNSPLHF
.,TRBV12-3/TRBV12-4,.,TRBJ2-7,TGTGCCAGCAGTTTGGGCCCGCCCGAGCAGTACTTC,CASSLGPPEQYF
.,TRBV6-2/TRBV6-3,.,TRBJ1-2,TGTGCCAGCAGTTACCGTTCGGACAGCCCCATCTATGGCTACACCTTC,CASSYRSDSPIYGYTF
.,TRBV4-3,TRBD1,TRBJ1-1,TGCGCCAGCAGCTTGGGGGACAGCCACACTGAAGCTTTCTTT,CASSLGDSHTEAFF
once,TRBV19,TRBD2,TRBJ2-1,TGTGCCAGTAGTTACCCCGCGGGAGTCTCCTACAATGAGCAGTTCTTC,CASSYPAGVSYNEQFF
once,TRBV11-3,.,TRBJ2-2,TGTGCCAGCAGCTTAGACGGGGCCACCGGGGAGCTGTTTTTT,CASSLDGATGELFF
.,TRBV7-3,.,TRBJ2-1,TGTGCCAGCAGCTTAGCCTTTAGCTCCTACAATGAGCAGTTCTTC,CASSLAFSSYNEQFF
.,TRBV21-1,.,TRBJ1-6,TGTGCCAGCAGCAAAGAAGGGGGCAGGTCACCCCTCCACTTT,CASSKEGGRSPLHF
once,TRBV6-5,TRBD1,TRBJ1-1,TGTGCCAGCAGTTACCAGACAGGGAGGGGCACTGAAGCTTTCTTT,CASSYQTGRGTEAFF
.,TRBV5-8,TRBD2,TRBJ2-2,TGTGCCAGCAGCCGGGGGACTAGCGGGGGCCCTAACACCGGGGAGCTGTTTTTT,CASSRGTSGGPNTGELFF
.,TRBV4-2,TRBD1,TRBJ1-5,TGTGCCAGCAGCCAGGACAGGGGAAGCAATCAGCCCCAGCATTTT,CASSQDRGSNQPQHF
.,TRBV14,TRBD1,TRBJ1-2,TGTGCCAGCAGCCAAGCAAAGGGGGCCAACTCCTATGGCTACACCTTC,CASSQAKGANSYGYTF
once,TRBV7-2,.,TRBJ2-6,TGTGCCAGCAGCTCGTCAGGGGCTGGGGCCAACGTCCTGACTTTC,CASSSSGAGANVLTF
.,TRBV13,.,TRBJ1-1,TGTGCCAGCAGCTTATGGGGGGCGGAGAACACTGAAGCTTTCTTT,CASSLWGAENTEAFF
.,TRBV29-1,.,TRBJ2-5,TGCAGCGTTAAAGGGACGGAGAATCAAGAGACCCAGTACTTC,CSVKGTENQETQYF
.,TRBV12-5,.,TRBJ1-5,TGTGCTAGTTACGCAGGGCCACATCAGCCCCAGCATTTT,CASYAGPHQPQHF
.,TRBV30,.,TRBJ1-5,TGTGCCTGGAGTGAGGACAGAAATCAGCCCCAGCATTTT,CAWSEDRNQPQHF
.,TRBV5-5,.,TRBJ1-4,TGTGCCAGCAGCTCCGACCCTGCAACTAATGAAAAACTGTTTTTT,CASSSDPATNEKLFF
once,TRBV4-1,.,TRBJ2-7,TGCGCCAGCAGCCAACTACAGGCTTCCTACGAGCAGTACTTC,CASSQLQASYEQYF
.,TRBV5-1,.,TRBJ2-1,TGCGCCAGCAGTGTTTGGAATGAGCAGTTCTTC,CASSVWNEQFF
.,TRBV18,TRBD2,TRBJ2-1,TGTGCCAGCTCACTCCTAGCGGGAGGGGGTAATGAGCAGTTCTTC,CASSLLAGGGNEQFF